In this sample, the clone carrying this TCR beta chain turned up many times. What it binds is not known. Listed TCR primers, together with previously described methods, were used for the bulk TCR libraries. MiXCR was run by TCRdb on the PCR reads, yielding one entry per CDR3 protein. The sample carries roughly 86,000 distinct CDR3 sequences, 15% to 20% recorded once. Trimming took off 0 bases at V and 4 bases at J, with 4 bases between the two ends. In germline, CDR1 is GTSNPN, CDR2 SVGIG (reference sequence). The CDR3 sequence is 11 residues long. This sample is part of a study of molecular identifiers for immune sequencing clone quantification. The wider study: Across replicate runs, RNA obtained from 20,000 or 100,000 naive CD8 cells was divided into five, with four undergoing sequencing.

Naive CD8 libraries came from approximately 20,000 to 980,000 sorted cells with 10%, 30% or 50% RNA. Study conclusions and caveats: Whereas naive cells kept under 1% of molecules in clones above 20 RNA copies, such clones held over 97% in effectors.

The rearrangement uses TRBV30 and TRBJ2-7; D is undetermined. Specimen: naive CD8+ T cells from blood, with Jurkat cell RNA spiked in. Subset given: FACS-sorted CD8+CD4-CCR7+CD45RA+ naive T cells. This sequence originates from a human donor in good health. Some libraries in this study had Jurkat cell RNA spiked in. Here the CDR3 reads CAWSVVYEQYF. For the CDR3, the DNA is TGTGCCTGGAGTGTTGTATACGAGCAGTACTTC.